Included here is one TCR beta chain sequence, with context. This sample stems from a study of T cell repertoires in ileal Crohn's disease. Only in-frame clones appear in the TCRdb table, and some are missing; sequencing was by immunoSEQ multiplex PCR. The repertoire holds over 25,000 clones, with over 75% as singletons. The CDR3 has 14 residues. With 6 bases removed from V and 4 bases from J, the gap between germline ends came to 15 bases. Germline V gene lookup returns CDR1 GTSNPN and CDR2 SVGIG (reference sequence). This sequence was found in an adult with Crohn's disease. Sequenced material: ileal tissue. The chain joins TRBV30 to TRBJ2-2; D perhaps matches TRBD1 (5 bases). In nucleotides, the CDR3 is TGTGCCTGCACTAAGACAGCATCCACCGGGGAGCTGTTTTTT. This encodes CACTKTASTGELFF.